The 31 T cell receptor beta chains below were found in one sample sequenced in a study of T-cell memory formation after mild COVID-19. TCRdb re-analysed the 5' RACE reads in MiXCR, keeping a single row per CDR3 protein. The sample carries 280,000 or so distinct CDR3 sequences, under 8.5% recorded once. Sequencing used PBMCs or a T cell subset sorted from them (not recorded which). The source is a young man who had mild COVID-19 (a few samples of this study predate the infection). Cell type and time point are not known.

The chain employs TRBV7-3 and TRBJ2-7; D call uncertain. Looked up from germline, CDR1 is SGHTA and CDR2 is FQGTGA. V was cut by 3 bases and J by 7 bases, with 10 bases left in between. CDR3 length equals 12 residues. DNA for the CDR3: TGTGCCAGCAGCTTGGGCAATTCAGAGCAGTACTTC. Its protein is CASSLGNSEQYF.

The chain employs TRBV6-2 or TRBV6-3 and TRBJ1-1, with a tentative D call TRBD1 (5 bases). Germline V gene data show CDR1 as MNHEY and CDR2 as SVGEGT. CDR3 length: 12 residues. V lost 6 bases, J lost 6 bases, and 11 bases lay in between. This CDR3 reads CASSRLTAEAFF. CDR3 nucleotide sequence: TGTGCCAGCAGCCGCTTGACAGCTGAAGCTTTCTTT.

The J gene is TRBJ2-5, the V gene TRBV7-9; 11 bases map to TRBD2. Per germline, CDR1 SEHNR and CDR2 FQNEAQ (reference sequence). J lost 6 bases, V lost 1 base, and 4 bases had no gene match. CDR3 length: 15 amino acids. CDR3 in DNA: TGTGCCAGCAGCTTAGTAGCGGGGGGGCCACAGACCCAGTACTTC. Translated: CASSLVAGGPQTQYF. Together with reference TRBV7-9 and TRBJ2-5, the CDR3 gives the full variable domain: DTGVSQNPRHKITKRGQNVTFRCDPISEHNRLYWYRQTLGQGPEFLTYFQNEAQLEKSRLLSDRFSAERPKGSFSTLEIQRTEQGDSAMYLCASSLVAGGPQTQYFGPGTRLLVL.

This clonotype was detected a few times. This chain joins TRBV12-3 or TRBV12-4 and TRBJ1-4, with a weak D call TRBD1 (5 bases). Trimming pared 8 bases from V and 6 bases from J, leaving 13 bases between. This CDR3 comprises 13 residues. The CDR3 loop is CASVRGRDEKLFF. DNA for the CDR3: TGTGCCAGCGTAAGGGGCAGGGATGAAAAACTGTTTTTT.

The chain links TRBV6-5 to TRBJ2-2; no firm D call. The CDR3 spans 15 residues. V was shortened by 4 bases and J by 0 bases, with 9 bases between the two germline ends. The germline gives CDR1 MNHEY, CDR2 SVGAGI. CDR3 region: CASSSDIANTGELFF. The CDR3 DNA sequence: TGTGCCAGCAGTTCTGACATCGCGAACACCGGGGAGCTGTTTTTT.

The V and J genes are TRBV5-1 and TRBJ2-3; tentative D call: TRBD2 (5 bases). Germline lookup yields CDR1 SGHRS and CDR2 YFSETQ. Trimming stripped 4 bases from V and 1 base from J, with 13 bases between. This CDR3 has 15 residues. The chain's CDR3 is CASSLMNGGTDTQYF. In DNA form, the CDR3 reads TGCGCCAGCAGCCTCATGAACGGGGGCACAGATACGCAGTATTTT.

This clonotype was counted at least ten times. V is TRBV4-1 and J is TRBJ2-3; no firm D call. The V end lost 0 bases, the J end lost 0 bases, and 10 bases lay between the germline ends. CDR1 and CDR2 from the germline V gene are MGHRA and YSYEKL. The CDR3 totals 16 residues. The CDR3 reads CASSQESSPSTDTQYF. Here the CDR3 DNA reads TGCGCCAGCAGCCAAGAGTCCAGCCCTAGCACAGATACGCAGTATTTT.

This clonotype came up a few times. This CDR3 reads CASSLVGGKGETQYF. The CDR3, as DNA: TGTGCCAGCAGCTTAGTGGGCGGGAAGGGGGAGACCCAGTACTTC. The chain is built from TRBV7-2 and TRBJ2-5; the D gene is possibly TRBD2 (6 bases). The CDR3 is 15 amino acids. The V gene lost 1 base and the J gene lost 5 bases, with 14 bases spanning the gap. Per the germline V gene, CDR1 is SGHTA and CDR2 is FQGNSA.

This clonotype was counted between two and nine times. The V gene is TRBV7-3, the J gene TRBJ2-3; 7 bases align to TRBD2. Germline CDR1 and CDR2: SGHTA and FQGTGA. The V and J ends lost 3 bases and 3 bases, in that order; junction bases with no gene match: 6. CDR3 length equals 15 residues. The CDR3 nucleotides read TGTGCCAGCAGCTTGTCCCCGGGGGGAACAGATACGCAGTATTTT. Translated, it gives CASSLSPGGTDTQYF.

This clonotype has ten or more counts. At one of its ends the junction is not consistent with the germline gene, which may arise from a read error. The chain uses TRBV3-1 and TRBJ1-6; D might be TRBD1 (5 bases). There are 12 residues in the CDR3. Germline CDR1 and CDR2: LGHDT and YNNKEL (reference sequence). The CDR3 DNA reads as TGTGCCAGCAGCTTCACGCAGCGGGACCTAAACTTT. This sequence encodes CASSFTQRDLNF.

This clonotype occurred many times. The DNA of the CDR3 is TGTGCCAGCAGCTTAGAACGTGGAAACACCATATATTTT. Encoded protein: CASSLERGNTIYF. The chain combines TRBV7-9 with TRBJ1-3; D gene ambiguous. Between the trimmed V and J ends, which lost 1 base and 3 bases, there was a span of 4 bases. CDR3 length: 13 amino acids. The germline V gene has CDR1 SEHNR and CDR2 FQNEAQ (reference sequence).

The sample holds a few counts of this clonotype. The chain joins TRBV7-9 to TRBJ1-3; D remains ambiguous. V gave up 5 bases and J gave up 2 bases, with 10 bases separating them. Germline V gene sequence: CDR1 SEHNR, CDR2 FQNEAQ (reference sequence). This CDR3 has 14 residues. The DNA for the CDR3 is TGTGCCAGCAGCCTCAACCCACCTGGAAACACCATATATTTT. Amino acids: CASSLNPPGNTIYF.

This clonotype was recorded a few times. CDR3 in DNA: TGTGCCAGCAGCGTAGCTTTCACAGATACGCAGTATTTT. Translation: CASSVAFTDTQYF. The rearrangement links TRBV9 to TRBJ2-3; unclear D gene. The V gene lost 0 bases and the J gene lost 2 bases, with 4 bases spanning the gap. Looked up from germline, CDR1 is SGDLS and CDR2 is YYNGEE. The CDR3 covers 13 residues.

The rearrangement uses TRBV7-3 and TRBJ1-1; TRBD1 aligns across 7 bases. This CDR3 spans 12 amino acids. CDR1 and CDR2 (germline): SGHTA, FQGTGA. V dropped 6 bases and J dropped 7; count of bases not matched to a gene: 5. The CDR3 protein is CASSYRTGEAFF. The DNA for the CDR3 is TGTGCCAGCAGTTACCGGACAGGTGAAGCTTTCTTT.

There are a few counts of this clonotype. This chain links TRBV5-1 with TRBJ2-7; 8 positions match TRBD1. The germline V gene encodes CDR1 SGHRS and CDR2 YFSETQ. The CDR3 covers 15 residues. The J segment lost 2 bases and the V segment lost 2 bases, leaving 6 bases of the junction unmatched. This CDR3 reads CASSFGTGETYEQYF. As DNA, the CDR3 is TGCGCCAGCAGCTTTGGGACAGGCGAAACCTACGAGCAGTACTTC.

The chain links TRBV5-1 to TRBJ1-4, with 8 bases lining up with TRBD1. The CDR3 is 16 amino acids. Looked up from germline, CDR1 is SGHRS and CDR2 is YFSETQ. V gave up 4 bases and J gave up 2 bases; unmatched junction bases: 7. CDR3 residues: CASSLGTGFTNEKLFF. DNA of the CDR3: TGCGCCAGCAGCCTAGGGACAGGTTTTACTAATGAAAAACTGTTTTTT.

This clonotype was observed a handful of times. The chain uses TRBV12-3 or TRBV12-4 and TRBJ2-5; D call uncertain. The CDR3 spans 14 residues. The germline V and J ends were trimmed by 3 bases and 2 bases, with 10 bases remaining between them. DNA of the CDR3: TGTGCCAGCAGTTTTATAGGCCGTCAAGAGACCCAGTACTTC. It translates to CASSFIGRQETQYF.

In this sample, this clonotype turned up a few times. This chain links TRBV7-9 with TRBJ1-4; possibly TRBD1 for D (5 bases). CDR3 length: 13 amino acids. The germline gives CDR1 SEHNR, CDR2 FQNEAQ (reference sequence). V lost 4 bases and J 7 bases, leaving 10 bases between the germline ends. Here the CDR3 DNA reads TGTGCCAGCAGCTCCTCAGGGAGTGAAAAACTGTTTTTT. It specifies CASSSSGSEKLFF.

Many counts were recorded for this clonotype. The chain links TRBV5-5 to TRBJ1-2, with 7 nucleotides matching TRBD1. Trimming removed 4 bases from V and 2 bases from J; junction bases left unmatched: 8. Germline V gives CDR1 SGHKS, CDR2 YYEKEE (reference sequence). The CDR3 length is 15 residues. In DNA form, the CDR3 reads TGTGCCAGCAGCCTGGGACAGCTATTGAACTATGGCTACACCTTC. Encoded protein: CASSLGQLLNYGYTF.

The chain joins TRBV3-1 to TRBJ2-5, with 9 bases aligning to TRBD2. This CDR3 spans 19 amino acids. Looked up from germline, CDR1 is LGHDT and CDR2 is YNNKEL (reference sequence). The J segment lost 5 bases and the V segment lost 2 bases, leaving 18 bases of the junction unmatched. The CDR3 DNA is TGTGCCAGCAGCCAACGCGAGCCTAGCGGGGTATGGGCGGCGGAGACCCAGTACTTC. It yields the protein CASSQREPSGVWAAETQYF.

The chain is built from TRBV5-4 and TRBJ2-2; 8 bases match TRBD2. Germline V gene data show CDR1 as SGHNT and CDR2 as YYREEE (reference sequence). V lost 4 bases to trimming and J lost 7 bases; unmatched junction nucleotides: 6. This CDR3 is built from 14 residues. CDR3 coding DNA: TGTGCCAGCAGCAACGGGGGGGCCGGCGGGGAGCTGTTTTTT. This sequence encodes CASSNGGAGGELFF.

This clonotype was seen a few times. V is TRBV6-6 and J is TRBJ2-5; D gene ambiguous. The V end lost 7 bases, the J end lost 2 bases, and 11 bases lay between the germline ends. CDR3 length equals 13 residues. Germline CDR1 and CDR2: MNHNY and SVGAGI (reference sequence). CDR3 protein: CASMMRSQETQYF. The DNA of the CDR3 is TGTGCCAGCATGATGCGGTCGCAAGAGACCCAGTACTTC.

This clonotype was counted a few times. The chain combines TRBV12-3 or TRBV12-4 with TRBJ2-7; D may be TRBD2 (5 bases). This CDR3 contains 15 residues. The V end lost 7 bases, the J end lost 0 bases, and 16 bases lay between the germline ends. DNA of the CDR3: TGTGCCAGCACCCACCCCGGACTTTCCTCCTACGAGCAGTACTTC. It codes for CASTHPGLSSYEQYF.

There are a few counts of this clonotype. The chain couples TRBV5-8 to TRBJ2-7; 8 bases fit TRBD1. Per germline, CDR1 SGHTS and CDR2 YDEGEE. The CDR3 length is 15 residues. Trimming took 4 bases from V and 4 from J; bases not matched to a gene: 10. The CDR3 nucleotides are TGTGCCAGCAGCCCGAGGACAGGGTCTACGTACGAGCAGTACTTC. This translates into CASSPRTGSTYEQYF.

This clonotype has at least ten counts. This chain joins TRBV11-2 and TRBJ1-1; 9 nucleotides match TRBD1. V shed 4 bases and J 3 bases; nucleotides not matched to a gene: 3. This CDR3 comprises 14 residues. The germline V gene encodes CDR1 SGHAT and CDR2 FQNNGV. In DNA form, the CDR3 reads TGTGCCAGCAGCTCTGGACAGGGGTACACTGAAGCTTTCTTT. It encodes CASSSGQGYTEAFF.

This clonotype has at least ten counts. V is TRBV11-2 and J is TRBJ1-2; no definite D call. The V gene lost 2 bases and the J gene lost 7 bases, with 17 bases spanning the gap. The germline CDR1 and CDR2 sequences are SGHAT and FQNNGV. CDR3 length: 15 residues. CDR3 loop: CASSLRPDGLVGYTF. CDR3 bases: TGTGCCAGCAGCTTACGGCCGGACGGGCTAGTTGGCTACACCTTC.

The chain couples TRBV9 to TRBJ2-1; 8 bases line up with TRBD2. The length of the CDR3 is 16 residues. The V gene end was trimmed by 0 bases and the J gene end by 4 bases; junction bases not matched to a gene: 6. Germline values: CDR1 SGDLS, CDR2 YYNGEE. CDR3 sequence: CASSVGGGGKYNEQFF. In nucleotides, the CDR3 is TGTGCCAGCAGCGTAGGAGGCGGGGGGAAGTACAATGAGCAGTTCTTC.

The sample holds a few counts of this clonotype. The rearrangement joins TRBV7-9 to TRBJ2-3; D call uncertain. The V gene's germline CDR1 is SEHNR and CDR2 FQNEAQ (reference sequence). The CDR3 is 15 amino acids. Deletions cut 5 bases from V and 0 bases from J, with 12 bases between. This CDR3 reads CASSLQSPSTDTQYF. The CDR3, as DNA: TGTGCCAGCAGCCTTCAGAGTCCTAGCACAGATACGCAGTATTTT.

This clonotype was detected a few times. The V call is TRBV7-2, the J call TRBJ1-4; D unresolved. Per the germline V gene, CDR1 is SGHTA and CDR2 is FQGNSA. The CDR3 is 14 residues long. Trimming cost V 4 bases and J 8 bases, with 14 bases left between them. DNA for the CDR3: TGTGCCAGCAGCTCCGGAGGGCAAACGGAAAAACTGTTTTTT. Its translation: CASSSGGQTEKLFF. The full variable domain, with the rest looked up from reference TRBV7-2 and TRBJ1-4, is GAGVSQSPSNKVTEKGKDVELRCDPISGHTALYWYRQSLGQGLEFLIYFQGNSAPDKSGLPSDRFSAERTGGSVSTLTIQRTQQEDSAVYLCASSSGGQTEKLFFGSGTQLSVL.

The chain joins TRBV4-1 to TRBJ2-3; the D gene is possibly TRBD2 (5 bases). The CDR3 sequence is 18 residues long. CDR1 MGHRA and CDR2 YSYEKL come from the germline V gene. Trimming shortened V by 0 bases and J by 2 bases, and 18 bases separated the two germline ends. The CDR3 DNA follows: TGCGCCAGCAGCCAAGATCAAAGGGCTCGACGGGACACAGATACGCAGTATTTT. Amino acid sequence: CASSQDQRARRDTDTQYF.

The chain employs TRBV6-2 or TRBV6-3 and TRBJ1-1; D gene ambiguous. From germline, CDR1 is MNHEY and CDR2 SVGEGT. This CDR3 spans 14 amino acids. V was clipped by 6 bases and J by 2 bases, with 13 bases between them. The CDR3 sequence is CASSHQTVNTEAFF. Written as DNA, the CDR3 is TGTGCCAGCAGCCACCAAACAGTAAACACTGAAGCTTTCTTT.